The 13 T cell receptor beta chains below were found in one sample sequenced in a study of blood T cell repertoires in COVID-19. The protocol was immunoSEQ multiplex PCR, while the TCRdb copy is restricted to in-frame clones and leaves out a portion. In the table there are 400,000 to 450,000 clones, roughly 89% of which are singletons. Sequencing was carried out using peripheral blood. These receptors all come from a man aged 18 to 29 with COVID-19, enrolled during active disease.

The rearrangement uses TRBV6-5 and TRBJ1-2, with TRBD1 identical over 9 bases. V gave up 6 bases and J gave up 3 bases; unmatched junction bases: 2. The germline CDR1 and CDR2 sequences are MNHEY and SVGAGI. The CDR3 is made up of 13 amino acids. CDR3 in DNA: TGTGCCAGCAGACGACAGGGGGACTATGGCTACACCTTC. The encoded protein is CASRRQGDYGYTF.

Comment on this clone: Other DNA sequences in the sample encode the same CDR3. This chain links TRBV5-5 with TRBJ1-1; a possible D gene is TRBD1 (6 bases). The V and J ends lost 2 bases and 3 bases respectively, with 8 bases between them. Germline CDR1 SGHKS, CDR2 YYEKEE (reference sequence). This CDR3 contains 13 residues. The DNA of the CDR3 is TGTGCCAGCAGCTTAGGGGGGGACACTGAAGCTTTCTTT. This sequence encodes CASSLGGDTEAFF. Full variable domain (missing parts from reference TRBV5-5 and TRBJ1-1): DAGVTQSPTHLIKTRGQQVTLRCSPISGHKSVSWYQQVLGQGPQFIFQYYEKEERGRGNFPDRFSARQFPNYSSELNVNALLLGDSALYLCASSLGGDTEAFFGQGTRLTVV.

The J gene is TRBJ2-5, the V gene TRBV3-1 (or the pseudogene TRBV3-2); TRBD2 aligns across 11 bases. Looked up from germline, CDR1 is LGHDT and CDR2 is YNNKEL (reference sequence). The CDR3 has 15 residues. Trimming removed 4 bases from V and 3 bases from J; junction bases left unmatched: 4. CDR3 nucleotide sequence: TGTGCCAGCAGCCCGACTAGCGGGGTAAAAGAGACCCAGTACTTC. It yields the protein CASSPTSGVKETQYF.

The gene calls are TRBV2 and TRBJ1-5; D is ambiguous. The CDR3 length is 15 residues. Germline CDR1 is SNHLY and CDR2 is FYNNEI. V was trimmed by 4 bases and J by 0 bases, leaving 10 bases between them. DNA for the CDR3: TGTGCCAGCAGTGCAGAACAGCTTAGCAATCAGCCCCAGCATTTT. As protein: CASSAEQLSNQPQHF.

V gene TRBV4-1 combines with J gene TRBJ2-1; 11 positions agree with TRBD2. The germline gives CDR1 MGHRA, CDR2 YSYEKL. Trimming removed 6 bases from V and 4 bases from J; junction bases left unmatched: 5. The CDR3 runs 15 residues. DNA of the CDR3: TGCGCCAGCAGGTCGACTAGCGGGAAATACAATGAGCAGTTCTTC. Its translation is CASRSTSGKYNEQFF.

The sample holds one count of this clone. This rearrangement joins TRBV5-1 to TRBJ1-1; 8 nucleotides match TRBD1. CDR3 length equals 16 residues. Per germline, CDR1 SGHRS and CDR2 YFSETQ. J lost 3 bases, V lost 5 bases, and 12 bases had no gene match. CDR3 bases: TGCGCCAGCAGTCCTACAGGGGGGATAAGTCACACTGAAGCTTTCTTT. Its translation: CASSPTGGISHTEAFF.

V is TRBV20-1 and J is TRBJ2-2, with TRBD2 as a possible D gene (6 bases). Trimming took 3 bases from V and 0 from J, leaving 17 bases between them. Germline-derived CDR1 and CDR2 are DFQATT and SNEGSKA (reference sequence). The CDR3 runs 17 residues. In DNA form, the CDR3 reads TGCAGTGCTAGTTGGGCCCATAGCGGATCGAACACCGGGGAGCTGTTTTTT. Amino acids: CSASWAHSGSNTGELFF.

The J gene is TRBJ1-5, the V gene TRBV10-2; 9 nucleotides line up with TRBD1. This CDR3 region has 18 residues. Germline V gives CDR1 WSHSY, CDR2 SAAADI. With 3 bases clipped from V and 3 bases from J, the junction kept 12 bases outside the gene matches. CDR3 in amino acids: CASSDQERGTGTNQPQHF. CDR3 sequence (DNA): TGCGCCAGCAGTGACCAGGAACGAGGGACAGGGACCAATCAGCCCCAGCATTTT.

The chain uses TRBV5-1 and TRBJ2-5; a possible D gene is TRBD2 (7 bases). The CDR3 contains 15 residues. Per germline, CDR1 SGHRS and CDR2 YFSETQ. V was cut by 0 bases and J by 7 bases, with 16 bases left in between. This CDR3 is CASSLAPGGGGTQYF. Written as DNA, the CDR3 is TGCGCCAGCAGCTTGGCCCCCGGGGGAGGGGGGACCCAGTACTTC.

The V gene is TRBV5-4, the J gene TRBJ1-1; 8 bases line up with TRBD1. Germline CDR1 is SGHNT and CDR2 is YYREEE (reference sequence). With 4 bases clipped from V and 5 bases from J, the junction kept 7 bases outside the gene matches. This CDR3 contains 14 residues. CDR3 residues: CASSGGQGVTEAFF. DNA for the CDR3: TGTGCCAGCAGCGGTGGACAGGGCGTAACTGAAGCTTTCTTT.

This rearrangement joins TRBV6-5 to TRBJ2-5; the D is unclear. V was clipped by 5 bases and J by 4 bases, with 8 bases between them. The CDR3 has 12 amino acids. Germline CDR1 and CDR2: MNHEY and SVGAGI. The CDR3 is CASSSPGETQYF. CDR3 sequence (DNA): TGTGCCAGCAGTAGTCCCGGAGAGACCCAGTACTTC.

This clone was seen a single time. The rearrangement joins TRBV12-3 or TRBV12-4 to TRBJ2-7; 8 bases agree with TRBD1. The CDR3 sequence is 12 residues long. The trim removed 7 bases at V and 4 bases at J, leaving 3 bases unmatched. The CDR3 nucleotides are TGTGCCAGCACGAGACAGGGGTACGAGCAGTACTTC. Protein: CASTRQGYEQYF.

This CDR3 is CASSISGFDEQYF. The CDR3, as DNA: TGTGCCAGTAGTATTTCGGGGTTCGACGAGCAGTACTTC. V and J are TRBV19 and TRBJ2-7, with D possibly TRBD2 on 5 matching bases. The CDR3 is 13 amino acids. Germline V lookup: CDR1 LNHDA, CDR2 SQIVND (reference sequence). V lost 3 bases to trimming and J lost 5 bases, with 11 bases between them.